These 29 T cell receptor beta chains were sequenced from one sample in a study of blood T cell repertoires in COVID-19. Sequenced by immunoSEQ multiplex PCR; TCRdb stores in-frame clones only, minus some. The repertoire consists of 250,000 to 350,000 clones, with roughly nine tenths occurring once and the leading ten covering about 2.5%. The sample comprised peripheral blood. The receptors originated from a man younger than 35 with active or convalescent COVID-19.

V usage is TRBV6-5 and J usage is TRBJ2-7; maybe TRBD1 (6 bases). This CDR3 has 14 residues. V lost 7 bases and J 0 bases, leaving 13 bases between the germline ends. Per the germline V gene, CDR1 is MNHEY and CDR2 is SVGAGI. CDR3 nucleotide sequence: TGTGCCAGCACGGTAGCAGGGGACTCCTACGAGCAGTACTTC. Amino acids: CASTVAGDSYEQYF.

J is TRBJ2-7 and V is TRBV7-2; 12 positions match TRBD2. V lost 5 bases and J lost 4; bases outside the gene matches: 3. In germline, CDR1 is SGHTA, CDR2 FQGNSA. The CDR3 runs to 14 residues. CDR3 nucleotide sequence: TGTGCCAGCAGCCAAGGACTAGCGGGATACGAGCAGTACTTC. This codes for CASSQGLAGYEQYF.

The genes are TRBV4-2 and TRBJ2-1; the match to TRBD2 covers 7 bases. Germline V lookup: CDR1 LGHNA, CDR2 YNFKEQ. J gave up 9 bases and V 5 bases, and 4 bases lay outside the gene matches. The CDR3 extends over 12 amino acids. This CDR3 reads CASSEGGLEQFF. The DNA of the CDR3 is TGTGCCAGCAGCGAGGGAGGGCTTGAGCAGTTCTTC.

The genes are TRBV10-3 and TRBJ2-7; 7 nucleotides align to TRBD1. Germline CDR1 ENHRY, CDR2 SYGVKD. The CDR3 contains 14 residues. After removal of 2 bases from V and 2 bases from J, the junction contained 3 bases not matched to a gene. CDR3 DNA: TGTGCCATCAGTGAGGCAGGACAGGCCTACGAGCAGTACTTC. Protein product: CAISEAGQAYEQYF.

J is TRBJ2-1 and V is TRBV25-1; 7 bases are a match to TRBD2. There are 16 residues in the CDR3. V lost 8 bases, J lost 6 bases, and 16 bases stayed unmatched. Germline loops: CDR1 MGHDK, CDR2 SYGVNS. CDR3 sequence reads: CASSLSGIGGFNEQFF. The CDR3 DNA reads TGTGCCAGCTCCCTCTCTGGGATCGGGGGGTTCAATGAGCAGTTCTTC. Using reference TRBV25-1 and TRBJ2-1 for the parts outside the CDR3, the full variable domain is EADIYQTPRYLVIGTGKKITLECSQTMGHDKMYWYQQDPGMELHLIHYSYGVNSTEKGDLSSESTVSRIRTEHFPLTLESARPSHTSQYLCASSLSGIGGFNEQFFGPGTRLTVL.

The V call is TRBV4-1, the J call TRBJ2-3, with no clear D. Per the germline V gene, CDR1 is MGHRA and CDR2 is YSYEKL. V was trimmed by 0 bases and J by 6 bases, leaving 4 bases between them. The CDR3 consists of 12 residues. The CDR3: CASSQDRDTQYF. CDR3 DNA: TGCGCCAGCAGCCAAGACCGTGATACGCAGTATTTT.

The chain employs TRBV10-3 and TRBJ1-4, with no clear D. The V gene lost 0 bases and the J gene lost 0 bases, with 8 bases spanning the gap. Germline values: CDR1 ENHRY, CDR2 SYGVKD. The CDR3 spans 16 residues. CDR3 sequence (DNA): TGTGCCATCAGTGAGTCGGTCAGTGCAACTAATGAAAAACTGTTTTTT. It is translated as CAISESVSATNEKLFF.

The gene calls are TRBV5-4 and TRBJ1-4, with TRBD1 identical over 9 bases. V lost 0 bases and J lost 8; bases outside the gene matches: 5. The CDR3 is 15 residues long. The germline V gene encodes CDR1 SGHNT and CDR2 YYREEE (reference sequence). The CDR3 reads CASSLGRTGEEKLFF. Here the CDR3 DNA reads TGTGCCAGCAGCTTGGGTAGGACAGGGGAGGAAAAACTGTTTTTT.

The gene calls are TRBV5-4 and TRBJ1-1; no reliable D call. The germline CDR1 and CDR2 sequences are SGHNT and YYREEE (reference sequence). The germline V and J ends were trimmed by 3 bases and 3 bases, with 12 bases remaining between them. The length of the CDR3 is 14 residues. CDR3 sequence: CASSSPGGDTEAFF. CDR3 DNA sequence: TGTGCCAGCAGCTCCCCGGGCGGGGACACTGAAGCTTTCTTT.

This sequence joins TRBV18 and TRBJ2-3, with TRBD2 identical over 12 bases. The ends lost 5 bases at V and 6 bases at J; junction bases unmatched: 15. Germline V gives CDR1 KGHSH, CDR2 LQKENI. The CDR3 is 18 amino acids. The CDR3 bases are TGTGCCAGCTCATCCGGGGTCCCTAGCGGGGGGGCCGTCGATACGCAGTATTTT. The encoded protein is CASSSGVPSGGAVDTQYF.

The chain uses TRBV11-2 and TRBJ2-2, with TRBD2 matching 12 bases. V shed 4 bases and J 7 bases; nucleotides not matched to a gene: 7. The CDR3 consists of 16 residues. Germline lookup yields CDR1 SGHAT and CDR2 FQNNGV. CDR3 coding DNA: TGTGCCAGCAGCTCCCCGACTAGCGGGAGAATCGGGGAGCTGTTTTTT. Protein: CASSSPTSGRIGELFF. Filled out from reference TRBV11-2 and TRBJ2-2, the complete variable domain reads EAGVAQSPRYKIIEKRQSVAFWCNPISGHATLYWYQQILGQGPKLLIQFQNNGVVDDSQLPKDRFSAERLKGVDSTLKIQPAKLEDSAVYLCASSSPTSGRIGELFFGEGSRLTVL.

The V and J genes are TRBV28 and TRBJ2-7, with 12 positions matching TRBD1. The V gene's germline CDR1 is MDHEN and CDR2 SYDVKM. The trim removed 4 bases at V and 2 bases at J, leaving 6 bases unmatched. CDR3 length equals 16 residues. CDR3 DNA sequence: TGTGCCAGCAGTTCACCGGGACAGGGGGCCCCCTACGAGCAGTACTTC. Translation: CASSSPGQGAPYEQYF.

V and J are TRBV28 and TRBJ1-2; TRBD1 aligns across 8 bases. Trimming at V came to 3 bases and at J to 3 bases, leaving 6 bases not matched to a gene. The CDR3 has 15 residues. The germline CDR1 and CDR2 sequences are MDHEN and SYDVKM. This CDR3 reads CASSLPGQGYYGYTF. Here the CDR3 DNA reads TGTGCCAGCAGTTTGCCCGGACAGGGCTACTATGGCTACACCTTC.

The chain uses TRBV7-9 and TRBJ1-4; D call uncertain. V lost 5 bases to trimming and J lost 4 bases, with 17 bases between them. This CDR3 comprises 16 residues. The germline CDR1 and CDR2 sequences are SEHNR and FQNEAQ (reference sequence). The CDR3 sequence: CASSNRELIRNEKLFF. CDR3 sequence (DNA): TGTGCCAGCAGCAACAGAGAGCTGATACGTAATGAAAAACTGTTTTTT. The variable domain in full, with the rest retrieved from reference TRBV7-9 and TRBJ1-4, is DTGVSQNPRHKITKRGQNVTFRCDPISEHNRLYWYRQTLGQGPEFLTYFQNEAQLEKSRLLSDRFSAERPKGSFSTLEIQRTEQGDSAMYLCASSNRELIRNEKLFFGSGTQLSVL.

DNA of the CDR3: TGTGCCAGCAGCTTCTCGGGGGGGTTCACAGATACGCAGTATTTT. Translation gives CASSFSGGFTDTQYF. This chain uses TRBV11-3 with TRBJ2-3, with TRBD2 identical over 8 bases. This CDR3 region has 15 residues. The germline CDR1 and CDR2 sequences are SGHNT and YENEEA. V shed 3 bases and J 2 bases; nucleotides not matched to a gene: 4.

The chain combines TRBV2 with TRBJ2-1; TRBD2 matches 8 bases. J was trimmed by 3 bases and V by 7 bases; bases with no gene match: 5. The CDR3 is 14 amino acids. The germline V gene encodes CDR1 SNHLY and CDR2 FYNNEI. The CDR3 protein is CASKGGTSYNEQFF. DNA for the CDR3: TGTGCCAGCAAGGGGGGGACTAGCTACAATGAGCAGTTCTTC.

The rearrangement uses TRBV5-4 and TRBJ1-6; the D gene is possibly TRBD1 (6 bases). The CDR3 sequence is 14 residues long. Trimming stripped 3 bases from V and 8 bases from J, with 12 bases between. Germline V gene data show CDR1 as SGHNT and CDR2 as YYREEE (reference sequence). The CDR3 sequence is CASSWGLGDSPLHF. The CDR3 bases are TGTGCCAGCAGCTGGGGGCTTGGGGATTCACCCCTCCACTTT. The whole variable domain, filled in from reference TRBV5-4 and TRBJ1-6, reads ETGVTQSPTHLIKTRGQQVTLRCSSQSGHNTVSWYQQALGQGPQFIFQYYREEENGRGNFPPRFSGLQFPNYSSELNVNALELDDSALYLCASSWGLGDSPLHFGNGTRLTVT.

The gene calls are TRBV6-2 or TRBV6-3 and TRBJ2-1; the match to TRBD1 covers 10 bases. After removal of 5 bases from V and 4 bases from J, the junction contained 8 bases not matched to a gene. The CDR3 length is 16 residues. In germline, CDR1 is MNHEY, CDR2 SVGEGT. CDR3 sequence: CASSAGQGGVYNEQFF. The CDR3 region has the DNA TGTGCCAGCAGTGCCGGACAGGGGGGGGTATACAATGAGCAGTTCTTC.

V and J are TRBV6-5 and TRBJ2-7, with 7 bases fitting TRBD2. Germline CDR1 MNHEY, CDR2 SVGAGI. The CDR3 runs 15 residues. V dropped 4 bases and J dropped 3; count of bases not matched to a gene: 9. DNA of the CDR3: TGTGCCAGCAGTTCCTGGGGGGGGGAGCGCTACGAGCAGTACTTC. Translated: CASSSWGGERYEQYF.

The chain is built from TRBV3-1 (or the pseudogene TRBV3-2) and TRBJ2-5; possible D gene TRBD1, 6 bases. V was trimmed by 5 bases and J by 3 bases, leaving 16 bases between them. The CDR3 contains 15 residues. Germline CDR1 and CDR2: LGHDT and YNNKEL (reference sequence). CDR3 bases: TGTGCCAGCAGCTCGCGACAGGACGTAGAAGAGACCCAGTACTTC. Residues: CASSSRQDVEETQYF.

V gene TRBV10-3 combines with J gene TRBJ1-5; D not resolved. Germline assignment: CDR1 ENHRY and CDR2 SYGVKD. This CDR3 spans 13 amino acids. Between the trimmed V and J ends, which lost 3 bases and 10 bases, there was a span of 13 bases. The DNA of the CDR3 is TGTGCCATCAGTGATGGAGGGAAGAAACCCCAGCATTTT. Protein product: CAISDGGKKPQHF.

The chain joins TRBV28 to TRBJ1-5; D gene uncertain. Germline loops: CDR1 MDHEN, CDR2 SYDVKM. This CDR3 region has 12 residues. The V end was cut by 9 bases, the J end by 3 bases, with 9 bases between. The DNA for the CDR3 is TGTGCCAGTGAGAGCGTCAATCAGCCCCAGCATTTT. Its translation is CASESVNQPQHF.

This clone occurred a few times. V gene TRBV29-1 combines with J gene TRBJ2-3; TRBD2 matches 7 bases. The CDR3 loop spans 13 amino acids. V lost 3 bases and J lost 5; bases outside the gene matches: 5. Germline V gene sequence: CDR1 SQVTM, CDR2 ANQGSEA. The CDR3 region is CSVESGNEDTQYF. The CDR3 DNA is TGCAGCGTTGAGAGCGGGAATGAAGATACGCAGTATTTT.

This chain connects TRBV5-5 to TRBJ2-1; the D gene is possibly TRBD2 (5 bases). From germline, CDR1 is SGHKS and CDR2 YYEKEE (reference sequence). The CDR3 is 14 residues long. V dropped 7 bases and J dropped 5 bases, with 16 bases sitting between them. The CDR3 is CASGGGAGDNEQFF. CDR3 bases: TGTGCCAGCGGAGGAGGCGCGGGCGACAATGAGCAGTTCTTC.

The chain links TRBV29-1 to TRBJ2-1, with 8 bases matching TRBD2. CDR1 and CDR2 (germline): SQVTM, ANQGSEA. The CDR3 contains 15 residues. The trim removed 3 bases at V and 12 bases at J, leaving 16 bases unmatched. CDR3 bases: TGCAGCGTTGAGGGGGGGGGAGCGGGAGTGTCTGGGCAGTTCTTC. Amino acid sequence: CSVEGGGAGVSGQFF.

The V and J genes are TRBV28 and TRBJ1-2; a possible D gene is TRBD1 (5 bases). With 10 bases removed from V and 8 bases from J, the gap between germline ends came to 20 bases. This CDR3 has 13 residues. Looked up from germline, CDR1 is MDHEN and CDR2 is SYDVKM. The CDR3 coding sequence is TGTGCCACCGAGGGAGGGGAGGTGCGGGGCTACACCTTC. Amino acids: CATEGGEVRGYTF.

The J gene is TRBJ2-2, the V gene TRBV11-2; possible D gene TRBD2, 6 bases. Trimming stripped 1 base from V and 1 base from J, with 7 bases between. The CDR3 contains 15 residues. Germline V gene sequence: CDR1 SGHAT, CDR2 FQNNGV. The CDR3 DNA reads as TGTGCCAGCAGCTTAGCAGCGGGGAACACCGGGGAGCTGTTTTTT. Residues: CASSLAAGNTGELFF.

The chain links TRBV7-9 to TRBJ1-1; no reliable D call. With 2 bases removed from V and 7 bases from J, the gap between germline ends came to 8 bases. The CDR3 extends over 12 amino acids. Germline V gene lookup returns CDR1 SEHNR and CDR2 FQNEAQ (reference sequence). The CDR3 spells CASSLNRVEAFF. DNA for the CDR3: TGTGCCAGCAGCTTAAATCGGGTTGAAGCTTTCTTT.

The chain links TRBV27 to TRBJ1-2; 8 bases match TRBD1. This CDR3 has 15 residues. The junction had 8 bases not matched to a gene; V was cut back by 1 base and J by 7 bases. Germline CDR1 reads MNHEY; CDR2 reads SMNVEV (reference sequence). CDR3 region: CASSLLQGANGGYTF. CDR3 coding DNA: TGTGCCAGCAGTTTATTGCAGGGGGCGAACGGTGGCTACACCTTC.